This TCR beta chain was recovered during a study of T cell clones after liver transplantation. Study-wide background: A pre-transplant mixed lymphocyte reaction with TCRbeta sequencing defined graft-donor-reactive clones followed in post-transplant blood.

Notes on this clone: Its antigen is undetermined.

Sequencing used immunoSEQ multiplex PCR; TCRdb keeps in-frame clones, though not all of them. The table records tens of thousands of clones, roughly 70% of them present only once. V lost 6 bases and J lost 8, with 16 bases in between. The germline CDR1 and CDR2 sequences are SGHTA and FQGNSA. CDR3 length: 13 residues. Broader study findings: Donor-reactive sequences fell more than third party-reactive ones, suggesting partial deletion. In 5 of 8 subjects, circulating graft-donor-reactive CD4 TCRbeta sequences fell significantly after transplant.

The chain carries TRBV7-2 and TRBJ1-1; possible D gene TRBD1, 6 bases. The TCR comes from a human patient who received a liver transplant. Some T cells may be provided by the graft donor. Sequencing used CD4+ T cells from blood, obtained at the approximately 15-month timepoint. The CDR3 nucleotides are TGTGCCAGCAGACAAAACAGGGTCGGAGAAGCTTTCTTT. Encoded protein: CASRQNRVGEAFF.